Listed below are T cell receptor beta chains from one sample, sequenced in a study of identifying expanded T cells in peripheral blood. Data came from immunoSEQ multiplex PCR; TCRdb stores just in-frame clones and leaves some out. Of 90,000 to 120,000 clones listed, around 88% are singletons. The material sequenced was blood. The receptor source for this set is a person aged 18-70 years in good health. The conserved cysteine and the conserved F or W are not part of the CDR3 here. Each record gives: CDR3 protein, CDR3 length, V gene, J gene.

ASSVGTVNTEAF,12,TRBV7-9,TRBJ1-1
ASADLDTEAF,10,TRBV25-1,TRBJ1-1
ASSLDTEQY,9,TRBV7-9,TRBJ2-7
ASSYSPIGGNSPLH,14,TRBV6-5,TRBJ1-6
ASSYSRVRARGTEAF,15,TRBV7-8,TRBJ1-1
AGGALGEQF,9,TRBV15,TRBJ2-1
ASSQDRGGAEKLF,13,TRBV4-2,TRBJ1-4
AISVFSGGADTQY,13,TRBV10-3,TRBJ2-3
ASSPFVDWTQALYEQY,16,TRBV19,TRBJ2-7
ASSPGQGGSYEQY,13,TRBV7-6,TRBJ2-7
ASSSDSSYEQY,11,TRBV7-8,TRBJ2-7
ACRDRGDTQY,10,TRBV27,TRBJ2-3
ASRGARHGYT,10,TRBV27,TRBJ1-2
ASSPAWGGSPLH,12,TRBV19,TRBJ1-6
ASSVGFSGNTIY,12,TRBV9,TRBJ1-3
ASSTRLAGGPDTQY,14,TRBV19,TRBJ2-3
ASSLVFGTALSGANVLT,17,TRBV7-8,TRBJ2-6
ASSLRDTNEKLF,12,TRBV28,TRBJ1-4
ASWAGNTEAF,10,TRBV30,TRBJ1-1
ASSEWEGRLSPLH,13,TRBV2,TRBJ1-6
ASSLVGGLADTQY,13,TRBV7-7,TRBJ2-3
ASSAGQYGYT,10,TRBV25-1,TRBJ1-2
ASREGVTNEQY,11,TRBV6-1,TRBJ2-7
SVEQGALGTDTQY,13,TRBV29-1,TRBJ2-3
ASSLSQTSLQY,11,TRBV28,TRBJ2-4
ASSLAGGYSYNEQF,14,TRBV5-1,TRBJ2-1
ASTVLSLTYEQY,12,TRBV7-9,TRBJ2-7